This T cell receptor (beta chain) was sequenced for a study of read filtering for tumor transcriptome and immune sequencing. Study-wide context: After DNase treatment, RNA was made into whole-transcriptome libraries. Overall study findings and caveats: Sorted CD138-negative bone marrow cells were not purified T cells. Single-read clonotypes: roughly 86% of IR-seq clonotypes (about 3.5% of reads), roughly 70% of RNA-seq clonotypes (roughly 45% of reads).

The junction had 5 bases not matched to a gene; V was cut back by 6 bases and J by 3 bases. This CDR3 is 15 amino acids long. Germline CDR1 reads MNHEY; CDR2 reads SVGEGT. From 350 to 500 ng of RNA, a library with molecular barcoded alpha/delta and beta/gamma adaptors was made. One entry per CDR3 protein results from TCRdb running MiXCR on the reads. This sample has some 130,000 distinct CDR3 sequences, with approximately 13% found just once. With respect to this clonotype: Its specificity is not known. A read error may explain this, as a much larger clone is one base away. No conserved phenylalanine or tryptophan is present at the end of the CDR3, so a read error is the likely explanation.

The V gene is TRBV6-2 or TRBV6-3, the J gene TRBJ2-1; TRBD2 matches 10 bases. The TCR sequence derives from a donor over 35 with multiple myeloma. The sequenced sample consisted of a population of CD138-negative cells sorted from bone marrow. The CDR3 DNA reads TGTGCCAGCAGCTTTCGACTAGCGGGCTACAATGAGCAGTTCTTA. Translating gives CASSFRLAGYNEQFL.